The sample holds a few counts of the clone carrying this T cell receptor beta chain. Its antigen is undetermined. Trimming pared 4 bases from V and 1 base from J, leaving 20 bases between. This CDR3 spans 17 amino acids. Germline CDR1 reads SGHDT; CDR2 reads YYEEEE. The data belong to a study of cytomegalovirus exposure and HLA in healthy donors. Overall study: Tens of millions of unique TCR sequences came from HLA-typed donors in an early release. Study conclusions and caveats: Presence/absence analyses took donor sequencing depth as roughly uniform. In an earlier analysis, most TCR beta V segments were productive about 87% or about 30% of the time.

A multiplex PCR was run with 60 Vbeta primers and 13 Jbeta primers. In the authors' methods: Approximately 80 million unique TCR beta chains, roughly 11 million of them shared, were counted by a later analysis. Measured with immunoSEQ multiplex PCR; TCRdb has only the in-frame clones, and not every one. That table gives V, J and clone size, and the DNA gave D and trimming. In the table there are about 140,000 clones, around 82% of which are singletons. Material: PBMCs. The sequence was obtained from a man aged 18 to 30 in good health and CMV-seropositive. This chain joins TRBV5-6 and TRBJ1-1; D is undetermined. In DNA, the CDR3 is TGTGCCAGCAGCCCGCTCCCCTTGAGACTCGGGAACACTGAAGCTTTCTTT. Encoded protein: CASSPLPLRLGNTEAFF.